What follows are 4 T cell receptor beta chains derived from one specimen sequenced in a study of PD-L1 blockade in urothelial cancer. The protocol was immunoSEQ multiplex PCR, while the TCRdb copy is restricted to in-frame clones and leaves out a portion. The sample has about 56,000 clones; roughly 87% are singletons. Time point: pretreatment peripheral blood. The material was PBMCs, obtained around atezolizumab (anti-PD-L1) treatment. The receptors were gathered from a man in his 70s with urothelial cancer.

The chain carries TRBV6-6 and TRBJ1-1; 8 nucleotides agree with TRBD1. V shed 5 bases, J shed 8 bases, and the junction held 4 bases outside the gene matches. CDR3 length equals 12 residues. Looked up from germline, CDR1 is MNHNY and CDR2 is SVGAGI (reference sequence). DNA of the CDR3: TGTGCCAGCAGTCGACAGGGGATAGAAGCTTTCTTT. This codes for CASSRQGIEAFF.

The table lists this clone with a few counts. The chain links TRBV19 to TRBJ2-4; the D is unclear. CDR1 and CDR2 (germline): LNHDA, SQIVND (reference sequence). V lost 0 bases to trimming and J lost 0 bases, with 15 bases between them. This CDR3 is 18 amino acids long. In DNA form, the CDR3 reads TGTGCCAGTAGTATAGATGGCGGAGCCCGGGTAGCCAAAAACATTCAGTACTTC. Translating it yields CASSIDGGARVAKNIQYF.

The genes are TRBV28 and TRBJ2-4; TRBD1 agrees at 10 bases. J lost 7 bases, V lost 6 bases, and 6 bases had no gene match. This CDR3 has 14 amino acids. The germline CDR1 and CDR2 sequences are MDHEN and SYDVKM. Here the CDR3 reads CASSSGTGANIQYF. In DNA, the CDR3 is TGTGCCAGCAGCTCCGGGACAGGGGCGAACATTCAGTACTTC.

This clone showed up just once. V gene TRBV28 combines with J gene TRBJ2-7; D is perhaps TRBD1 (7 bases). This CDR3 has 14 amino acids. Germline CDR1 MDHEN, CDR2 SYDVKM. V was clipped by 6 bases and J by 2 bases, with 14 bases between them. The CDR3 sequence: CASSRGALTYEQYF. The CDR3 DNA follows: TGTGCCAGCAGCAGGGGGGCACTAACCTACGAGCAGTACTTC.